The clone carrying this T cell receptor beta chain showed up just once. The V segment lost 3 bases and the J segment 3 bases; nucleotides outside the gene matches: 4. This CDR3 region has 14 residues. Germline V gene lookup returns CDR1 GTSNPN and CDR2 SVGIG (reference sequence). The repertoire was sequenced with immunoSEQ multiplex PCR; TCRdb's copy has only in-frame clones and lacks some. This table has 400,000 to 450,000 clones, over 75% appearing once. The sample is drawn from a study of control samples from healthy donors and cancer patients. Sequenced sample: PBMCs. The chain uses TRBV30 and TRBJ1-4, with 7 bases that match TRBD1. The source is a man aged 35-49 years with head and neck cancer. CDR3 nucleotides: TGTGCCTGGAGGGCCCAGGGGGCTAATGAAAAACTGTTTTTT. Translated: CAWRAQGANEKLFF.